This T cell receptor beta chain came from a study of blood T cell repertoires in COVID-19. The length of the CDR3 is 15 residues. The germline V gene encodes CDR1 MNHEY and CDR2 SMNVEV (reference sequence). Unmatched junction bases numbered 8, after V lost 5 bases and J lost 5 bases. Method: immunoSEQ multiplex PCR; TCRdb's copy keeps in-frame clones and lacks some. Of under 350,000 clones listed, 85% to 90% are singletons. The sequenced material came from peripheral blood. The chain is built from TRBV27 and TRBJ1-5, with TRBD1 identical over 8 bases. The sequence was obtained from a man aged 35-49 years with acute or convalescent COVID-19. The CDR3 nucleotides read TGTGCCAGCAGTCCCCTGGACAGGGACCATCAGCCCCAGCATTTT. As protein: CASSPLDRDHQPQHF.